This entry lists 18 T cell receptor beta chains sequenced from one sample in a study of molecular identifiers for immune sequencing clone quantification. TCRdb recomputed calls from the PCR reads with MiXCR, one row per CDR3 protein. Of some 650,000 distinct CDR3 sequences listed, roughly 21% are singletons. What was sequenced was naive CD8+ T cells from blood, with Jurkat cell RNA spiked in. Subset indicated: FACS-sorted CD8+CD4-CCR7+CD45RA+ naive T cells. These receptors were obtained from a human donor in good health. Some libraries in this study had Jurkat cell RNA spiked in.

This clonotype was counted many times. This chain uses TRBV12-3 or TRBV12-4 with TRBJ1-1; no definite D call. V lost 1 base, J lost 5 bases, and 11 bases lay in between. CDR3 length equals 14 residues. CDR3 sequence: CASSLDSEGTEAFF. CDR3 nucleotides: TGTGCCAGCAGTTTAGACAGTGAAGGTACTGAAGCTTTCTTT.

This clonotype has just a few counts. V is TRBV12-3 or TRBV12-4 and J is TRBJ2-4; 9 bases map to TRBD1. This CDR3 comprises 16 residues. With V trimmed by 0 bases and J by 2 bases, 2 bases remained unmatched. The CDR3: CASSLAGQGTKNIQYF. Written as DNA, the CDR3 is TGTGCCAGCAGTTTAGCGGGACAGGGAACCAAAAACATTCAGTACTTC.

This clonotype was observed many times. The rearrangement links TRBV6-2 or TRBV6-3 to TRBJ1-1; D not certain. This CDR3 region has 17 residues. Germline CDR1 MNHEY, CDR2 SVGEGT. Trimming pared 0 bases from V and 0 bases from J, leaving 14 bases between. CDR3 sequence reads: CASSYSKGPGMNTEAFF. CDR3 nucleotides: TGTGCCAGCAGTTACTCGAAGGGTCCGGGCATGAACACTGAAGCTTTCTTT.

In the case of this clonotype: Because the CDR3 is missing its conserved closing phenylalanine or tryptophan, this is likely a read error. The V call is TRBV3-1, the J call TRBJ1-2; perhaps TRBD1 as D (5 bases). The length of the CDR3 is 14 residues. Between the trimmed V and J ends, which lost 2 bases and 6 bases, there was a span of 13 bases. Germline CDR1 and CDR2: LGHDT and YNNKEL (reference sequence). The CDR3, as DNA: TGTGCCAGCAGCCAAACTCCCGGGGGTAATGGCTACACCATC. Residues: CASSQTPGGNGYTI.

Comments on this clonotype: It is likely a read error, because the conserved phenylalanine at the end of the CDR3 is missing. The rearrangement joins TRBV20-1 to TRBJ2-1; 16 nucleotides agree with TRBD2. From germline, CDR1 is DFQATT and CDR2 SNEGSKA (reference sequence). The CDR3 totals 16 residues. V was pared by 6 bases and J by 7 bases, with 9 bases of the junction left unmatched. CDR3 in DNA: TGCAGTGCAACCGAAGGGACTAGCGGGAGGGGTAATGAGCAGTTCCTC. Translated, it gives CSATEGTSGRGNEQFL.

This clonotype was counted at least ten times. The chain carries TRBV30 and TRBJ1-6; D is unresolved. This CDR3 contains 12 residues. Looked up from germline, CDR1 is GTSNPN and CDR2 is SVGIG (reference sequence). Trimming removed 7 bases at V and 10 bases at J, with 14 bases between. CDR3 sequence reads: CASVGVESPLHF. CDR3 DNA sequence: TGTGCCTCAGTTGGCGTGGAATCACCCCTCCACTTT.

To note about this clonotype: Germline is not matched at one junction end, which may reflect a read error. The rearrangement joins TRBV19 to TRBJ2-1; D ambiguous. Germline CDR1 is LNHDA and CDR2 is SQIVND (reference sequence). The CDR3 runs 12 residues. CDR3 sequence (DNA): TGTGCCGGTAGTATTATGCCCAATGAGCAGTTCTTC. Amino acid sequence: CAGSIMPNEQFF.

Many counts were recorded for this clonotype. CDR3 sequence (DNA): TGTGCCAGCAGCCAAGATTTGGGGGGTCTAAGCTCCTACGAGCAGTACTTC. It codes for CASSQDLGGLSSYEQYF. This chain links TRBV3-1 with TRBJ2-7, with D maybe TRBD2 (6 bases). Germline CDR1 LGHDT, CDR2 YNNKEL (reference sequence). The CDR3 has 17 amino acids. V lost 0 bases and J lost 0, with 15 bases in between.

This clonotype was seen a few times. Possible read error: a much larger clone is one base away. This rearrangement joins TRBV30 to TRBJ1-1; D unresolved. Per germline, CDR1 GTSNPN and CDR2 SVGIG (reference sequence). The CDR3 is 9 residues long. The CDR3, as DNA: TGTGCCTGGAGTCCTGAAGCTTCCTTT. Translation gives CAWSPEASF. The full variable domain, rest sourced from reference TRBV30 and TRBJ1-1, is SQTIHQWPATLVQPVGSPLSLECTVEGTSNPNLYWYRQAAGRGLQLLFYSVGIGQISSEVPQNLSASRPQDRQFILSSKKLLLSDSGFYLCAWSPEASFGQGTRLTVV.

The CDR3 DNA reads TGTGCCAGTAGTACAGTGGGGGGGCCGGGTGCAGATACGCAGTATTTT. It translates to CASSTVGGPGADTQYF. The rearrangement uses TRBV19 and TRBJ2-3; perhaps TRBD2 as D (7 bases). The germline gives CDR1 LNHDA, CDR2 SQIVND (reference sequence). This CDR3 is 16 amino acids long. The V and J ends lost 4 bases and 4 bases respectively, with 18 bases between them.

The V and J genes are TRBV11-1 and TRBJ2-1; D not resolved. With 5 bases removed from V and 0 bases from J, the gap between germline ends came to 14 bases. Germline V gives CDR1 SGHAT, CDR2 FQDESV (reference sequence). The length of the CDR3 is 16 residues. CDR3 DNA: TGTGCCAGCAGCGAGAGCCAGGATAGCTCCTACAATGAGCAGTTCTTC. Translating it yields CASSESQDSSYNEQFF.

This clonotype appeared many times. The rearrangement links TRBV4-1 to TRBJ2-7; TRBD1 matches at 7 bases. The CDR3 is made up of 15 amino acids. Germline V gene data show CDR1 as MGHRA and CDR2 as YSYEKL. V was clipped by 2 bases and J by 0 bases; unmatched bases: 4. CDR3 in amino acids: CASSQRGDSSYEQYF. The CDR3 nucleotides are TGCGCCAGCAGCCAAAGAGGGGACAGCTCCTACGAGCAGTACTTC.

V and J are TRBV14 and TRBJ2-5; 9 positions match TRBD2. This CDR3 region has 16 residues. CDR1 is SGHDN and CDR2 is FVKESK in the germline V gene. Trimming at V came to 2 bases and at J to 1 base, leaving 5 bases not matched to a gene. The CDR3 region is CASSQILAGVQETQYF. The CDR3 DNA follows: TGTGCCAGCAGCCAAATTTTAGCGGGGGTCCAAGAGACCCAGTACTTC.

In this sample, this clonotype turned up many times. The chain joins TRBV20-1 to TRBJ2-7; D not resolved. V gave up 5 bases and J gave up 3 bases, with 14 bases separating them. CDR3 size: 13 residues. The V gene's germline CDR1 is DFQATT and CDR2 SNEGSKA (reference sequence). Here the CDR3 DNA reads TGCAGTGCTCCCTTTCGGAAAAACTACGAGCAGTACTTC. It specifies CSAPFRKNYEQYF.

The table lists this clonotype with many counts. The gene calls are TRBV12-3 or TRBV12-4 and TRBJ1-1; maybe TRBD1 (6 bases). This CDR3 is built from 13 residues. Trimming removed 3 bases at V and 4 bases at J, with 9 bases between. CDR3 sequence: CASSFAGATEAFF. CDR3 nucleotide sequence: TGTGCCAGCAGTTTCGCAGGGGCCACTGAAGCTTTCTTT.

This clonotype was observed many times. The rearrangement links TRBV30 to TRBJ2-7; 14 nucleotides match TRBD2. V shed 4 bases, J shed 2 bases, and the junction held 19 bases outside the gene matches. Germline CDR1 is GTSNPN and CDR2 is SVGIG (reference sequence). This CDR3 contains 20 residues. Here the CDR3 reads CAWMGLPPVTSGRAPYEQYF. The CDR3 DNA sequence: TGTGCCTGGATGGGATTACCCCCTGTGACTAGCGGGAGGGCACCCTACGAGCAGTACTTC. Full variable domain (remainder filled in from reference TRBV30 and TRBJ2-7): SQTIHQWPATLVQPVGSPLSLECTVEGTSNPNLYWYRQAAGRGLQLLFYSVGIGQISSEVPQNLSASRPQDRQFILSSKKLLLSDSGFYLCAWMGLPPVTSGRAPYEQYFGPGTRLTVT.

In its sample, this clonotype was seen a few times. The V gene is TRBV9, the J gene TRBJ1-1; a possible D gene is TRBD1 (6 bases). Germline lookup yields CDR1 SGDLS and CDR2 YYNGEE. The CDR3 consists of 13 residues. Between the trimmed V and J ends, which lost 4 bases and 7 bases, there was a span of 14 bases. The CDR3 reads CASSIGQHGEAFF. In nucleotides, the CDR3 is TGTGCCAGCAGCATCGGACAGCACGGTGAAGCTTTCTTT.

The rearrangement uses TRBV25-1 and TRBJ1-5; TRBD1 matches 9 bases. The J segment lost 3 bases and the V segment lost 4 bases, leaving 13 bases of the junction unmatched. Germline CDR1 is MGHDK and CDR2 is SYGVNS. The CDR3 consists of 18 residues. The CDR3 DNA reads TGTGCCAGCAGTGGTCGACAGGGGGGCATGCAGGTCAATCAGCCCCAGCATTTT. Translation gives CASSGRQGGMQVNQPQHF. Looking up the rest from reference TRBV25-1 and TRBJ1-5 gives the full variable domain: EADIYQTPRYLVIGTGKKITLECSQTMGHDKMYWYQQDPGMELHLIHYSYGVNSTEKGDLSSESTVSRIRTEHFPLTLESARPSHTSQYLCASSGRQGGMQVNQPQHFGDGTRLSIL.